This paragraph covers one TCR beta chain sequence. This CDR3 comprises 16 residues. The data were obtained in a study of blood T cell repertoires in COVID-19. Study context: Samples representing acute and convalescent COVID-19 were sourced from the United States, Italy and Spain. In each case, the material was cDNA or gDNA derived from T cells, B-cell-depleted T cells, or PBMCs.

Per the original methods: Using reference gene primer amplification, nucleated cell counts were estimated. Sequencing used immunoSEQ multiplex PCR; TCRdb keeps in-frame clones, though not all of them. The D gene and trimming were derived from the DNA, and the V and J assignments and clone size from that table. The profile shows under 300,000 clones, about 80% of them singletons. The chain uses TRBV21-1 and TRBJ2-1; TRBD2 is taken as the D call from the table, unchecked against the DNA. TRBV21-1 is noted as a pseudogene. The receptor comes from a man younger than 45 who had recovered from COVID-19. The sequencing input was peripheral blood. CDR3 nucleotides: TGTGCCAGCAGCAAAGCGAGGGAAGGACCTTACAATGAGCAGTTCTTC. Residues: CASSKAREGPYNEQFF.